This T cell receptor beta chain was profiled in a study of OX40 agonist ivuxolimab in advanced cancers. Study-wide points: Normalized T-cell clonal expansion was also low in some nonresponders.

Concerning this clone itself: The antigen is not known.

Method: immunoSEQ multiplex PCR; TCRdb's copy keeps in-frame clones and lacks some. In the table there are 60,000 to 90,000 clones, roughly 81% of which are singletons. V lost 4 bases, J lost 1 base, and 14 bases lay in between. Germline CDR1 SGDLS, CDR2 YYNGEE. This CDR3 is built from 15 residues. This specimen was CD4+ or CD8+ T cells sorted from blood, taken in a trial of the OX40 agonist ivuxolimab. The chain employs TRBV9 and TRBJ2-5; possible D gene TRBD2, 5 bases. This sequence was found in an adult with an advanced solid tumor such as melanoma, head and neck, liver or kidney cancer. CDR3 sequence reads: CASSSFGSFQETQYF. In DNA form, the CDR3 reads TGTGCCAGCAGCTCCTTTGGGAGTTTCCAAGAGACCCAGTACTTC.